This T cell receptor beta chain was documented in a study of blood T cell repertoires in COVID-19. Relative to its sample, this clone is medium-sized (0.01 to 0.1%). Measured with immunoSEQ multiplex PCR; TCRdb has only the in-frame clones, and not every one. The sample contains fewer than 20,000 clones, roughly 82% of which appear only once. Losses at the gene ends were 5 bases for V and 0 bases for J; bases not matched to a gene: 10. The CDR3 has 17 residues. Germline V gene data show CDR1 as MDHEN and CDR2 as SYDVKM. Sequencing was done on a sample of peripheral blood. This chain uses TRBV28 with TRBJ1-3; the match to TRBD1 covers 7 bases. This receptor was obtained from an elderly man with active COVID-19. The CDR3 is CASSATGTVLSGNTIYF. The CDR3 nucleotides are TGTGCCAGCAGTGCGACCGGGACAGTTCTCTCTGGAAACACCATATATTTT.